Listed here are 13 T cell receptor beta chains from one sample, sequenced in a study of blood T cell repertoires in COVID-19 (dated by TCRdb to the early 2020s). Libraries were prepared through the immunoSEQ multiplex PCR assay. TCRdb took this table from immuneACCESS and kept in-frame rearrangements with V and J called. Such tables lack part of the clones; where checked against another copy, unresolved V genes explain under half of the gap, and the rest is unexplained. Present in this sample are 150,000 to 200,000 clones, 88% of which were seen just once. More than 25% of the sample lies in the top ten. Source material: peripheral blood. The receptors come from a man aged 60-69 years with acute or convalescent COVID-19.

J is TRBJ2-5 and V is TRBV5-1; TRBD1 matches at 8 bases. Germline V gives CDR1 SGHRS, CDR2 YFSETQ. The CDR3 loop spans 14 amino acids. J lost 1 base, V lost 2 bases, and 1 base had no gene match. CDR3 DNA sequence: TGCGCCAGCAGCTTCACAGGGGGCCAAGAGACCCAGTACTTC. Amino acid sequence: CASSFTGGQETQYF.

V is TRBV30 and J is TRBJ1-2; 7 bases fit TRBD1. The junction had 7 bases not matched to a gene; V was cut back by 3 bases and J by 0 bases. CDR3 size: 15 residues. CDR1 GTSNPN and CDR2 SVGIG come from the germline V gene (reference sequence). In nucleotides, the CDR3 is TGTGCCTGGAGGGCAACAGGGGCCCCTAACTATGGCTACACCTTC. Amino acids: CAWRATGAPNYGYTF.

On this clone itself: Other DNA sequences in the same sample also yield this CDR3. This rearrangement joins TRBV27 to TRBJ1-2; D not resolved. This CDR3 contains 13 residues. Trimming took 2 bases from V and 3 from J, leaving 7 bases between them. Germline loops: CDR1 MNHEY, CDR2 SMNVEV (reference sequence). DNA for the CDR3: TGTGCCAGCAGTTTACGGGAGGACTATGGCTACACCTTC. It specifies CASSLREDYGYTF.

This chain uses TRBV21-1 with TRBJ2-7; TRBD1 reflects the table's D call only, with no check against the DNA. TRBV21-1 is a pseudogene. CDR3 length equals 12 residues. The CDR3 region is CASRGQGYEQYV. DNA of the CDR3: TGTGCCAGCAGAGGCCAGGGGTACGAGCAGTACGTC.

J is TRBJ2-2 and V is TRBV18, with TRBD2 as a possible D gene (5 bases). The V end lost 4 bases, the J end lost 5 bases, and 11 bases lay between the germline ends. Germline values: CDR1 KGHSH, CDR2 LQKENI. This CDR3 comprises 14 residues. In nucleotides, the CDR3 is TGTGCCAGCTCACAAGCGAGGGTGACCGGGGAGCTGTTTTTT. Its protein is CASSQARVTGELFF. Variable domain in full (rest from reference TRBV18 and TRBJ2-2): NAGVMQNPRHLVRRRGQEARLRCSPMKGHSHVYWYRQLPEEGLKFMVYLQKENIIDESGMPKERFSAEFPKEGPSILRIQQVVRGDSAAYFCASSQARVTGELFFGEGSRLTVL.

CDR3 protein: CASRPRDTSYNEQFF. The CDR3 DNA reads TGCGCCAGCAGACCCCGGGACACCTCCTACAATGAGCAGTTCTTC. The chain recombines TRBV5-1 with TRBJ2-1; TRBD1 might be the D (6 bases). CDR1 is SGHRS and CDR2 is YFSETQ in the germline V gene. The V gene lost 5 bases and the J gene lost 0 bases, with 12 bases spanning the gap. The CDR3 runs to 15 residues.

The V call is TRBV11-1, the J call TRBJ1-1, with a weak D call TRBD1 (5 bases). This CDR3 region has 13 residues. With 5 bases removed from V and 1 base from J, the gap between germline ends came to 8 bases. Germline loops: CDR1 SGHAT, CDR2 FQDESV (reference sequence). The CDR3: CASSIDRNTEAFF. For the CDR3, the DNA is TGTGCCAGCAGCATTGACAGGAACACTGAAGCTTTCTTT.

The V and J genes are TRBV4-1 and TRBJ2-7; 10 bases map to TRBD2. CDR3 length: 14 amino acids. Germline CDR1 MGHRA, CDR2 YSYEKL. V was clipped by 4 bases and J by 4 bases; unmatched bases: 4. The CDR3 reads CASSPIAGGYEQYF. The DNA of the CDR3 is TGCGCCAGCAGCCCCATAGCGGGAGGATACGAGCAGTACTTC.

This clone has just one count. V gene TRBV9 combines with J gene TRBJ2-2; 10 bases align to TRBD1. The CDR3 runs to 15 residues. Germline trimming cut 2 bases from V and 3 bases from J; bases unmatched to any gene: 1. Germline loops: CDR1 SGDLS, CDR2 YYNGEE. The CDR3 nucleotides are TGTGCCAGCAGCGTGGGACAGGGGCACACCGGGGAGCTGTTTTTT. This translates into CASSVGQGHTGELFF.

On this clone: Other DNA sequences of this sample code for an identical CDR3. The CDR3 nucleotides read TGCGCCAGCAGCTTGAGCGGCTCTGGAAACACCATATATTTT. This codes for CASSLSGSGNTIYF. The rearrangement links TRBV5-1 to TRBJ1-3; D gene ambiguous. Trimming took off 1 base at V and 0 bases at J, with 5 bases between the two ends. This CDR3 contains 14 residues. Germline CDR1 is SGHRS and CDR2 is YFSETQ.

The chain is built from TRBV2 and TRBJ2-5, with TRBD2 identical over 9 bases. V gave up 7 bases and J gave up 3 bases; unmatched junction bases: 6. From germline, CDR1 is SNHLY and CDR2 FYNNEI. This CDR3 is 14 amino acids long. Written as DNA, the CDR3 is TGTGCCAGCATGCTAGCGGGGTTGGAAGAGACCCAGTACTTC. Its translation is CASMLAGLEETQYF.

CDR3 amino acids: CSVAGQGRAFF. The CDR3 DNA sequence: TGCAGCGTTGCGGGGCAGGGGAGAGCTTTCTTT. The chain combines TRBV29-1 with TRBJ1-1; D perhaps matches TRBD1 (6 bases). The V end was cut by 4 bases, the J end by 10 bases, with 13 bases between. CDR3 size: 11 residues. CDR1 and CDR2 (germline): SQVTM, ANQGSEA.

This clone appeared a few times. The V gene is TRBV5-6, the J gene TRBJ1-1; TRBD1 matches 8 bases. Germline V gives CDR1 SGHDT, CDR2 YYEEEE. The V segment lost 5 bases and the J segment 5 bases; nucleotides outside the gene matches: 11. The CDR3 length is 15 residues. CDR3 protein: CASRNFRRTGTEAFF. CDR3 coding DNA: TGTGCCAGCAGAAATTTTCGGAGGACAGGGACTGAAGCTTTCTTT.